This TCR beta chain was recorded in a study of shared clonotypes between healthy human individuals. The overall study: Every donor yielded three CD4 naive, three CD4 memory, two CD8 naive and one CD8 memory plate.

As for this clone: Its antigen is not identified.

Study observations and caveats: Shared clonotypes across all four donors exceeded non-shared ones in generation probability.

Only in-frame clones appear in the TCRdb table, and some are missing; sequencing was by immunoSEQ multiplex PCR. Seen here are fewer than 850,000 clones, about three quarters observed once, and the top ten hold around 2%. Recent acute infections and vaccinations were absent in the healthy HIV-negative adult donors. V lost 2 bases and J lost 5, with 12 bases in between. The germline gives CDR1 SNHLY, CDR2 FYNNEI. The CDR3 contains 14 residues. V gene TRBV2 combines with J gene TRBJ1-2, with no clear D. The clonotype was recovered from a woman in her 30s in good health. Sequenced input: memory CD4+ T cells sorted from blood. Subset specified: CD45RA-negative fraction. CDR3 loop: CASSEPDTQYGYTF. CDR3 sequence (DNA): TGTGCCAGCAGTGAACCAGACACCCAGTATGGCTACACCTTC.